The 14 T cell receptor beta chains below all came from one sample that was sequenced in a study of Ad26.COV2.S vaccination and SARS-CoV-2 variants. Treatment denoted: some 19 received Ad26.COV2.S at low or high dose, single or two shots; several received placebo; per-sample allocation not given. Samples came from day 63 after the first vaccine or placebo injection. The assay was immunoSEQ multiplex PCR, and TCRdb's table has in-frame clones only and misses some. This table holds about 350,000 clones, 88% found once. Specimen: peripheral blood, collected in a trial of Ad26.COV2.S vaccine versus placebo. Receptors originate from a person aged 18 to 65 who received the Ad26.COV2.S COVID-19 vaccine or a placebo.

This chain uses TRBV24-1 with TRBJ2-2, with a possible D match to TRBD2 (5 bases). The CDR3 covers 17 residues. Trimming shortened V by 2 bases and J by 0 bases, and 12 bases separated the two germline ends. In germline, CDR1 is KGHDR, CDR2 SFDVKD. CDR3 amino acids: CATSDSSRGSNTGELFF. CDR3 nucleotide sequence: TGTGCCACCAGTGATTCATCAAGAGGGTCGAACACCGGGGAGCTGTTTTTT.

The gene calls are TRBV6-5 and TRBJ1-4; TRBD1 aligns across 8 bases. The CDR3 has 13 residues. Germline CDR1 and CDR2: MNHEY and SVGAGI. V dropped 8 bases and J dropped 7; count of bases not matched to a gene: 6. The CDR3 spells CASGGTGPEKLFF. For the CDR3, the DNA is TGTGCCAGCGGGGGGACAGGCCCTGAAAAACTGTTTTTT.

This clone was counted between two and nine times. V gene TRBV9 combines with J gene TRBJ2-2; D gene ambiguous. With 0 bases removed from V and 4 bases from J, the gap between germline ends came to 7 bases. Germline CDR1 and CDR2: SGDLS and YYNGEE. This CDR3 is 14 amino acids long. CDR3 DNA sequence: TGTGCCAGCAGCGTAGACAGACTCACCGGGGAGCTGTTTTTT. Translated, it gives CASSVDRLTGELFF.

This clone was detected once. The junction does not match germline at one end; this may be a read error. The chain couples TRBV4-1 to TRBJ1-2; no definite D call. This CDR3 has 14 residues. Per germline, CDR1 MGHRA and CDR2 YSYEKL. The CDR3 is CASTQWTGNYGYTF. The CDR3 DNA reads as TGCGCCAGCACCCAATGGACGGGTAACTATGGCTACACCTTC.

V and J are TRBV6-2 or TRBV6-3 and TRBJ2-7; weak D call: TRBD2 (6 bases). Trimming left V 5 bases short and J 5 bases short, with 16 bases between. Per germline, CDR1 MNHEY and CDR2 SVGEGT. CDR3 length: 14 amino acids. CDR3 sequence reads: CASSRGLGLNEQYF. The CDR3 bases are TGTGCCAGCAGTCGGGGACTGGGTTTAAACGAGCAGTACTTC.

The V gene is TRBV2, the J gene TRBJ2-3; 7 positions match TRBD1. Germline assignment: CDR1 SNHLY and CDR2 FYNNEI. This CDR3 is 16 amino acids long. Trimming at V came to 7 bases and at J to 1 base, leaving 11 bases not matched to a gene. This CDR3 is CASNSQTGFGTDTQYF. The CDR3 nucleotides read TGTGCCAGCAATTCACAGACAGGGTTTGGCACAGATACGCAGTATTTT.

The chain links TRBV20-1 to TRBJ2-1; D is uncertain. Germline V lookup: CDR1 DFQATT, CDR2 SNEGSKA (reference sequence). The V and J ends lost 5 bases and 9 bases respectively, with 11 bases between them. This CDR3 contains 11 residues. The CDR3 coding sequence is TGCAGTGCTCATGCGTTCCCTGAGCAGTTCTTC. This codes for CSAHAFPEQFF.

The chain couples TRBV5-1 to TRBJ2-5; 7 nucleotides align to TRBD2. The CDR3 spans 14 residues. Germline lookup yields CDR1 SGHRS and CDR2 YFSETQ. After removal of 2 bases from V and 2 bases from J, the junction contained 3 bases not matched to a gene. The CDR3 DNA sequence: TGCGCCAGCAGCTTAGCGGGATTACAAGAGACCCAGTACTTC. It specifies CASSLAGLQETQYF.

This clone was seen only a few times. V and J are TRBV7-2 and TRBJ2-3, with 7 bases lining up with TRBD1. The CDR3 runs 16 residues. Germline V CDR1 and CDR2: SGHTA, FQGNSA. V lost 0 bases, J lost 2 bases, and 5 bases stayed unmatched. CDR3 sequence reads: CASSLAGQVNTDTQYF. Written as DNA, the CDR3 is TGTGCCAGCAGCTTAGCAGGACAGGTCAACACAGATACGCAGTATTTT.

This clone was found a few times. The chain uses TRBV7-3 and TRBJ1-1, with D possibly matching TRBD1 (6 bases). The V gene's germline CDR1 is SGHTA and CDR2 FQGTGA. Trimming shortened V by 4 bases and J by 3 bases, and 9 bases separated the two germline ends. The CDR3 has 13 residues. The CDR3 region is CASSWTVDTEAFF. The DNA for the CDR3 is TGTGCCAGCAGCTGGACAGTCGACACTGAAGCTTTCTTT.

The V call is TRBV6-5, the J call TRBJ1-4; 8 bases are a match to TRBD1. Germline V lookup: CDR1 MNHEY, CDR2 SVGAGI. J was trimmed by 11 bases and V by 4 bases; bases with no gene match: 3. The CDR3 has 12 residues. The CDR3 region is CASSSGGQKLFF. The CDR3 DNA reads TGTGCCAGCAGTTCAGGGGGCCAGAAACTGTTTTTT.

V and J are TRBV7-2 and TRBJ1-6, with D uncertain. Germline CDR1 SGHTA, CDR2 FQGNSA. With 5 bases removed from V and 0 bases from J, the gap between germline ends came to 14 bases. The CDR3 is 17 residues long. The CDR3 region is CASSRVGKRSYNSPLHF. The CDR3, as DNA: TGTGCCAGCAGCCGGGTCGGCAAACGCTCCTATAATTCACCCCTCCACTTT.

This chain joins TRBV28 and TRBJ1-6; D unresolved. This CDR3 spans 14 amino acids. V lost 8 bases and J lost 13, with 21 bases in between. Germline assignment: CDR1 MDHEN and CDR2 SYDVKM. CDR3 protein: CASYGSGPRVPLHF. The CDR3, as DNA: TGTGCCAGCTATGGGAGCGGGCCAAGGGTCCCCCTCCACTTT. The full variable domain, its missing parts supplied by reference TRBV28 and TRBJ1-6, is DVKVTQSSRYLVKRTGEKVFLECVQDMDHENMFWYRQDPGLGLRLIYFSYDVKMKEKGDIPEGYSVSREKKERFSLILESASTNQTSMYLCASYGSGPRVPLHFGNGTRLTVT.

The V gene is TRBV4-3, the J gene TRBJ2-6, with a weak D call TRBD2 (6 bases). CDR3 size: 19 residues. Per germline, CDR1 LGHNA and CDR2 YSLEER. Trimming took 0 bases from V and 0 from J, leaving 15 bases between them. CDR3 nucleotides: TGCGCCAGCAGCCAAGATATGGGGCTAGCGAGCTCTGGGGCCAACGTCCTGACTTTC. Translated, it gives CASSQDMGLASSGANVLTF.